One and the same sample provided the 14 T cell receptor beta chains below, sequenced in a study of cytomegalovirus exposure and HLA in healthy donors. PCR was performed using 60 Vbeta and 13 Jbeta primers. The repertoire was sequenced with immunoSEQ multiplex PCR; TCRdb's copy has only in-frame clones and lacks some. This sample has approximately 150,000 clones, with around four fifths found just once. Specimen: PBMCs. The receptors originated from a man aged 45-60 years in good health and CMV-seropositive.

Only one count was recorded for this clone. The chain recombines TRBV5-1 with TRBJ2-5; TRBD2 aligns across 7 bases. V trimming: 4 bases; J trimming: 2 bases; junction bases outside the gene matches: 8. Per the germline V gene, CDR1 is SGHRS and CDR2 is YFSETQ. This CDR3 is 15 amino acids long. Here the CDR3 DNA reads TGCGCCAGCAGCACCTTACTAGCGCCTCAAGAGACCCAGTACTTC. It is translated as CASSTLLAPQETQYF. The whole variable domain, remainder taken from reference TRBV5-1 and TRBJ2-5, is KAGVTQTPRYLIKTRGQQVTLSCSPISGHRSVSWYQQTPGQGLQFLFEYFSETQRNKGNFPGRFSGRQFSNSRSEMNVSTLELGDSALYLCASSTLLAPQETQYFGPGTRLLVL.

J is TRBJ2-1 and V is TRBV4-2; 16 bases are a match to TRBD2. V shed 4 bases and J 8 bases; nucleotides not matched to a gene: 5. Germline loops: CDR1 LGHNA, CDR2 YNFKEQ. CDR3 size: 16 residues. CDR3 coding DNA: TGTGCCAGCAGCCTCGGGACTAGCGGGGGGGCCTATGAGCAGTTCTTC. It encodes CASSLGTSGGAYEQFF.

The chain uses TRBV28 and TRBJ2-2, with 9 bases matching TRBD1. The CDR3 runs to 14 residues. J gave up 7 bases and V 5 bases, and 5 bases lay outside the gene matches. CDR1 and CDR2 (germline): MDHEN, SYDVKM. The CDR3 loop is CASSIQGAGGELFF. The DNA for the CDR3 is TGTGCCAGCAGTATACAGGGGGCGGGCGGGGAGCTGTTTTTT.

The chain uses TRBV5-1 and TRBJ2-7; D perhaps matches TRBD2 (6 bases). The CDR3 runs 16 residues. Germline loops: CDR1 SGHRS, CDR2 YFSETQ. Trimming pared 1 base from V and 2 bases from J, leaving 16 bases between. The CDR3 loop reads CASSLSWERTTYEQYF. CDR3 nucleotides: TGCGCCAGCAGCTTGTCCTGGGAGCGGACTACCTACGAGCAGTACTTC.

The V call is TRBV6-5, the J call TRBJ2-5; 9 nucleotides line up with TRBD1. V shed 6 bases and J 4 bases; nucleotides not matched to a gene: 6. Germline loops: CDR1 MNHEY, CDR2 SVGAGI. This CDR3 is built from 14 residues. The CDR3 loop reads CASRPPTGGETQYF. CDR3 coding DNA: TGTGCCAGCAGACCACCGACAGGGGGAGAGACCCAGTACTTC.

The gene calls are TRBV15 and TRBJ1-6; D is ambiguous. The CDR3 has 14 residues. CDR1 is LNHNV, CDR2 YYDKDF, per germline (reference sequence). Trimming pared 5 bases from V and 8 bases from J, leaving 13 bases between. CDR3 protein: CATSGGRGDSPLHF. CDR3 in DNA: TGTGCCACCAGCGGCGGACGGGGAGATTCACCCCTCCACTTT. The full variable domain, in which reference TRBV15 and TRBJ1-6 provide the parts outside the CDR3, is DAMVIQNPRYQVTQFGKPVTLSCSQTLNHNVMYWYQQKSSQAPKLLFHYYDKDFNNEADTPDNFQSRRPNTSFCFLDIRSPGLGDTAMYLCATSGGRGDSPLHFGNGTRLTVT.

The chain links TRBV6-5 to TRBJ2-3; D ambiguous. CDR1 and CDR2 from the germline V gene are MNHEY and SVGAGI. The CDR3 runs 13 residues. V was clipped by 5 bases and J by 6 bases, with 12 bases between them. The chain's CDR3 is CASSTTSGDTQYF. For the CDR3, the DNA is TGTGCCAGCAGTACCACCTCCGGGGATACGCAGTATTTT.

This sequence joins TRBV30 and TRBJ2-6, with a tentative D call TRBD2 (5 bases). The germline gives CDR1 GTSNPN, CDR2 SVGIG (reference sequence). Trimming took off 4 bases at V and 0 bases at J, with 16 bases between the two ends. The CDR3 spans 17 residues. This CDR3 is CAWNPPAVYSGANVLTF. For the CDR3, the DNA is TGTGCCTGGAATCCCCCAGCGGTGTACTCTGGGGCCAACGTCCTGACTTTC.

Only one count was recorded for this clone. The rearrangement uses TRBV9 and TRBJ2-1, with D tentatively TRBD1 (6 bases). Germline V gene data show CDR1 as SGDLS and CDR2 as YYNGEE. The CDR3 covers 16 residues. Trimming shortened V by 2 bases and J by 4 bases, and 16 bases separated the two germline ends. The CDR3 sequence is CASSVNDRDKYNEQFF. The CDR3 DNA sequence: TGTGCCAGCAGCGTCAACGACCGGGACAAGTACAATGAGCAGTTCTTC.

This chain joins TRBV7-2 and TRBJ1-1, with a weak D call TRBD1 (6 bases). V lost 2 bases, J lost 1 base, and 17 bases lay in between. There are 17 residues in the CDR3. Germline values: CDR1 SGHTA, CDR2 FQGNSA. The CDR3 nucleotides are TGTGCCAGCAGCTTACAGGCGGGGGGACACGCGAACACTGAAGCTTTCTTT. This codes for CASSLQAGGHANTEAFF.

CDR3 in DNA: TGTGCCAGCAGTGAAGCGCTGCGGGGATACACCGGGGAGCTGTTTTTT. It translates to CASSEALRGYTGELFF. The gene calls are TRBV2 and TRBJ2-2, with D maybe TRBD2 (6 bases). Germline V gives CDR1 SNHLY, CDR2 FYNNEI. The CDR3 runs 16 residues. V was pared by 0 bases and J by 3 bases, with 11 bases between.

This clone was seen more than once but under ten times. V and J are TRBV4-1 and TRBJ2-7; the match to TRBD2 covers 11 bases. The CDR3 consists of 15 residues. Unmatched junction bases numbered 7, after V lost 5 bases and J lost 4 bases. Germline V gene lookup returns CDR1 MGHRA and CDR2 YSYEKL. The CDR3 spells CASSRTSGGFYEQYF. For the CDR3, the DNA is TGCGCCAGCAGCAGAACTAGCGGGGGTTTTTACGAGCAGTACTTC.

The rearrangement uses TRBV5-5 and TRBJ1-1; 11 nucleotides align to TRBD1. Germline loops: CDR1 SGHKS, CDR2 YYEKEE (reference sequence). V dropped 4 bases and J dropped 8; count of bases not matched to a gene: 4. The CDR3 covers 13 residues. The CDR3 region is CASSPDRGLEAFF. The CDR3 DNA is TGTGCCAGCAGCCCGGACAGGGGGCTAGAAGCTTTCTTT.

The CDR3 loop reads CASSLLENSYEQYF. CDR3 nucleotides: TGTGCCAGCAGTTTGCTAGAGAATTCCTACGAGCAGTACTTC. The chain links TRBV6-6 to TRBJ2-7; no definite D call. The CDR3 is 14 amino acids. V lost 4 bases and J 1 base, leaving 11 bases between the germline ends. Germline values: CDR1 MNHNY, CDR2 SVGAGI (reference sequence).